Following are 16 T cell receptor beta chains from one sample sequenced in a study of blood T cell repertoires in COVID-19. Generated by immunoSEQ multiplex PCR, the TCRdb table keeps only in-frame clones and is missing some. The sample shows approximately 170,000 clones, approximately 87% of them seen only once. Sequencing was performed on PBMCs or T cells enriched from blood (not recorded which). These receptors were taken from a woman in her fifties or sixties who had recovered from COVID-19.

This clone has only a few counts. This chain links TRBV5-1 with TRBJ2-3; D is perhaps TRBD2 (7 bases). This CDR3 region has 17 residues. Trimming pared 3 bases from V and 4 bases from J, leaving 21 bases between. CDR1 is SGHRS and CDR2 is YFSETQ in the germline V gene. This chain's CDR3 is CASSSSFGGRRADTQYF. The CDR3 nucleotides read TGCGCCAGCAGCTCCTCCTTCGGGGGGCGCCGAGCAGATACGCAGTATTTT. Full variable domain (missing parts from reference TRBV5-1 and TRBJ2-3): KAGVTQTPRYLIKTRGQQVTLSCSPISGHRSVSWYQQTPGQGLQFLFEYFSETQRNKGNFPGRFSGRQFSNSRSEMNVSTLELGDSALYLCASSSSFGGRRADTQYFGPGTRLTVL.

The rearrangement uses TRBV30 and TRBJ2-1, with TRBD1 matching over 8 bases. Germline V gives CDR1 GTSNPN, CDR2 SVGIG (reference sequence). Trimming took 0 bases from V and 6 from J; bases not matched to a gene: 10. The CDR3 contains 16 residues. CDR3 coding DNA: TGTGCCTGGAGTGTAAGACAGGGGATTGGGGGCAATGAGCAGTTCTTC. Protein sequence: CAWSVRQGIGGNEQFF.

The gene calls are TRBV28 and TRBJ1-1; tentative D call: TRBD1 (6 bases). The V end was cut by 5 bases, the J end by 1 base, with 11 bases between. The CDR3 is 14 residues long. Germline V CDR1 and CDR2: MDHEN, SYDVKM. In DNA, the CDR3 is TGTGCCAGCAGTCTGGGACATACGAACACTGAAGCTTTCTTT. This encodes CASSLGHTNTEAFF.

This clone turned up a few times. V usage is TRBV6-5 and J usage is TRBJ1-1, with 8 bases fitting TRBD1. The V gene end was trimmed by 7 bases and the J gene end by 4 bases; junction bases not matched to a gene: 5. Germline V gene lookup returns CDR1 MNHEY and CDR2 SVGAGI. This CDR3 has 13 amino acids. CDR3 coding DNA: TGTGCCAGCACCACGACAGGGGCCACTGAAGCTTTCTTT. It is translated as CASTTTGATEAFF.

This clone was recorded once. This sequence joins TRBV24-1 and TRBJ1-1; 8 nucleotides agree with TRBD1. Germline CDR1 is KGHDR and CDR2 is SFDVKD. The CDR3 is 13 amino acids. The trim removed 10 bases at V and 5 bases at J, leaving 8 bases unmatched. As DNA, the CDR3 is TGTGCCACGCCACGGACAGGGCGGACTGAAGCTTTCTTT. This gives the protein CATPRTGRTEAFF.

The DNA of the CDR3 is TGTGCCAGCAGTTGGCCCGGGAGCGGGACGGGAGATACGCAGTATTTT. Its protein product is CASSWPGSGTGDTQYF. This rearrangement joins TRBV28 to TRBJ2-3; TRBD2 matches at 7 bases. Trimming cost V 4 bases and J 5 bases; bases outside gene matches: 12. The V gene's germline CDR1 is MDHEN and CDR2 SYDVKM. The CDR3 is made up of 16 amino acids.

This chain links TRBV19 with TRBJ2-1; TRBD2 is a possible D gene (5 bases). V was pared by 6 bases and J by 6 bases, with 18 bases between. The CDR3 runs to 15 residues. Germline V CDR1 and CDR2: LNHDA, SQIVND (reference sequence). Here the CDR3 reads CASRELAGGLNEQFF. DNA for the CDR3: TGTGCCAGTAGGGAGTTGGCGGGTGGGCTCAATGAGCAGTTCTTC.

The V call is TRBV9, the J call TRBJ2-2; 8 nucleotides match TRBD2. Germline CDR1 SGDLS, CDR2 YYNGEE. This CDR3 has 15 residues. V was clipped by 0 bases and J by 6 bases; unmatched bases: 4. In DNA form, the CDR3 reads TGTGCCAGCAGCGTAGGGAATAGCGGGGCCGGGGAGCTGTTTTTT. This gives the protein CASSVGNSGAGELFF.

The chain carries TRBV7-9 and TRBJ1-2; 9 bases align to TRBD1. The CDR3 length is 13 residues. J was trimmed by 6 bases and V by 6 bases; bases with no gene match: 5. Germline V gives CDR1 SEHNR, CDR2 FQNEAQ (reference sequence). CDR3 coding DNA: TGTGCCAGCAGTTTCCGGGACAGGGATGGCTACACCTTC. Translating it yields CASSFRDRDGYTF.

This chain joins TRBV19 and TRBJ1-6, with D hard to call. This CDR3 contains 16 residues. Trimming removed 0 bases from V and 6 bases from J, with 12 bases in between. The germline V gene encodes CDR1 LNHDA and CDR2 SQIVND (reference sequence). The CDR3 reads CASSIDGGVGNSPLHF. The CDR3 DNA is TGTGCCAGTAGTATAGATGGCGGGGTAGGTAATTCACCCCTCCACTTT.

DNA of the CDR3: TGTGCCAGTAGTATAGCCGGTCATAGCAATCAGCCCCAGCATTTT. Its protein is CASSIAGHSNQPQHF. The chain uses TRBV19 and TRBJ1-5; D is unresolved. Germline CDR1 LNHDA, CDR2 SQIVND (reference sequence). The CDR3 runs 15 residues. V lost 1 base to trimming and J lost 0 bases, with 7 bases between them.

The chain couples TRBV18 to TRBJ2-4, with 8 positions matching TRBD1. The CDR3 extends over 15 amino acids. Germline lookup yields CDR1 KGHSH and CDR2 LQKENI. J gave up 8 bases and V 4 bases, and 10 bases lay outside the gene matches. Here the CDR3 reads CASSQAGTGGHIQYF. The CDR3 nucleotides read TGTGCCAGCTCACAAGCCGGGACAGGAGGCCACATTCAGTACTTC.

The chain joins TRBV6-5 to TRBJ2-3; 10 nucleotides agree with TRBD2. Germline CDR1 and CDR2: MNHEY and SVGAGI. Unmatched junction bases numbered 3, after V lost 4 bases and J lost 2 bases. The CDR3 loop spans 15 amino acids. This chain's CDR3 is CASSSLAGNTDTQYF. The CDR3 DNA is TGTGCCAGCAGTTCACTAGCGGGGAACACAGATACGCAGTATTTT.

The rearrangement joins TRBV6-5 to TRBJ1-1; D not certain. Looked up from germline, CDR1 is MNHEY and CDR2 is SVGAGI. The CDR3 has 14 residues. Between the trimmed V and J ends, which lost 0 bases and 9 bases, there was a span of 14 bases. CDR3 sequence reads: CASSYSTPQDQAFF. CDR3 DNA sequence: TGTGCCAGCAGTTACTCTACTCCCCAGGATCAAGCTTTCTTT.

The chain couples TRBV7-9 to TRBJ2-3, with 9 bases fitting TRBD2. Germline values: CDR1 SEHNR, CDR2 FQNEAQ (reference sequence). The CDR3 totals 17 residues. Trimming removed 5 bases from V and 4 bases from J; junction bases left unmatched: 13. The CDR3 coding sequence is TGTGCCAGCAGCGAGCCCCCTGCGGGGGGGCTCTCAGATACGCAGTATTTT. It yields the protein CASSEPPAGGLSDTQYF.

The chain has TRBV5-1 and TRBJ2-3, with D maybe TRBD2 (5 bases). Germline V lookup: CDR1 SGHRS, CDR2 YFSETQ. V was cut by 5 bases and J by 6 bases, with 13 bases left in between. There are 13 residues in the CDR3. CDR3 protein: CASRFSVRDTQYF. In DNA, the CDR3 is TGCGCCAGCAGATTTAGCGTTCGCGATACGCAGTATTTT.